Reported below is one T cell receptor beta chain. No antigen is known for it. This sample was taken from a study of a mutant IDH1 vaccine in newly diagnosed glioma. Study context: The therapy given earlier, which was standard therapy, consisted of radiotherapy, temozolomide, or both, and most of the patients received both.

Germline CDR1 is SGHKS and CDR2 is YYEKEE (reference sequence). V was pared by 4 bases and J by 5 bases, with 11 bases of the junction left unmatched. There are 15 residues in the CDR3. Sequencing used immunoSEQ multiplex PCR; TCRdb keeps in-frame clones, though not all of them. Here the sample spans approximately 70,000 clones, 79% being singletons. Points from the study as a whole: Researchers report vaccine-induced immune responses in roughly 93% of patients.

The time point is: baseline, week 1 (first vaccination visit). Stated treatment: pre-vaccination baseline after standard-of-care therapy. Source: PBMCs, taken from a glioma patient treated with radiotherapy, temozolomide or both. This clonotype was obtained from a man in his fifties with glioma. This rearrangement joins TRBV5-5 to TRBJ1-1; 7 nucleotides align to TRBD1. CDR3 nucleotide sequence: TGTGCCAGCAGCCTTCCACAGGGGTGGGATACTGAAGCTTTCTTT. Translated: CASSLPQGWDTEAFF. The whole variable domain, filled in from reference TRBV5-5 and TRBJ1-1, reads DAGVTQSPTHLIKTRGQQVTLRCSPISGHKSVSWYQQVLGQGPQFIFQYYEKEERGRGNFPDRFSARQFPNYSSELNVNALLLGDSALYLCASSLPQGWDTEAFFGQGTRLTVV.